Sequencing of this T cell receptor (beta chain) was carried out in a study of read filtering for tumor transcriptome and immune sequencing. Study findings and constraints: Without single-read clonotypes, shared clonotype proportions correlated more between IR-seq and RNA-seq.

The library was built from around 0.4 ug RNA with molecular barcoded adaptors for alpha/delta and beta/gamma chains. TCRdb reprocessed the reads with MiXCR, giving one entry per CDR3 protein. The sample has about 5,500 distinct CDR3 sequences; over 20% are singletons. This clonotype came up many times. Its target is not known. This CDR3 region has 14 residues. The V and J ends lost 5 bases and 2 bases respectively, with 13 bases between them. In germline, CDR1 is LNHDA, CDR2 SQIVND (reference sequence). The sample taken for sequencing was a population of CD138-negative cells sorted from bone marrow. This receptor was identified in a donor at least 40 years old with multiple myeloma. This chain links TRBV19 with TRBJ2-7; D is uncertain. The CDR3 DNA is TGTGCCAGTAGTCCCGTCGCGGCGGCCTACGAGCAGTACTTC. Translated, it gives CASSPVAAAYEQYF.